The 24 T cell receptor beta chains in this list originate from one sample, sequenced in a study of cytomegalovirus exposure and HLA in healthy donors. With 60 Vbeta and 13 Jbeta primers, the PCR was carried out. Sequenced by immunoSEQ multiplex PCR; TCRdb stores in-frame clones only, minus some. This table holds roughly 92,000 clones, about 86% found once. The sequenced sample was PBMCs. These receptors were collected from a woman between 65 and 79 years old in good health and CMV-seropositive.

V gene TRBV5-1 combines with J gene TRBJ2-3; 7 bases map to TRBD2. The V gene end was trimmed by 3 bases and the J gene end by 5 bases; junction bases not matched to a gene: 12. The CDR3 totals 16 residues. Per the germline V gene, CDR1 is SGHRS and CDR2 is YFSETQ. CDR3 loop: CASSSGSAGEGDTQYF. CDR3 nucleotide sequence: TGCGCCAGCAGCTCGGGAAGTGCGGGAGAGGGAGATACGCAGTATTTT.

The V call is TRBV10-2, the J call TRBJ2-5, with 14 bases aligning to TRBD2. Matching the DNA end better, TRBJ2-7 makes the J call doubtful. Germline CDR1 and CDR2: WSHSY and SAAADI. The length of the CDR3 is 16 residues. CDR3 sequence (DNA): TGCGCCAGCACGACTAGCGGGAGGGCTTCATTCGACGAGCAGTACTTC. This encodes CASTTSGRASFDEQYF.

This clone came up once. The CDR3 reads CASSLRTSGPYEQYF. The CDR3 region has the DNA TGTGCCAGCAGCTTAAGGACTAGCGGTCCCTACGAGCAGTACTTC. The V and J genes are TRBV11-3 and TRBJ2-7; 10 positions agree with TRBD2. J was trimmed by 2 bases and V by 2 bases; bases with no gene match: 3. Per the germline V gene, CDR1 is SGHNT and CDR2 is YENEEA. The CDR3 contains 15 residues.

The CDR3 DNA reads TGCGCCAGCAGCAGGTCTAGCGGGTGGAATGAGCAGTTCTTC. This translates into CASSRSSGWNEQFF. V and J are TRBV5-1 and TRBJ2-1; 8 bases match TRBD2. The CDR3 is 14 amino acids. In germline, CDR1 is SGHRS, CDR2 YFSETQ. The junction had 7 bases not matched to a gene; V was cut back by 4 bases and J by 7 bases.

The chain employs TRBV12-5 and TRBJ2-5; 14 bases fit TRBD2. Germline V CDR1 and CDR2: LGHNT, FRNRAP. With 6 bases clipped from V and 5 bases from J, the junction kept 5 bases outside the gene matches. This CDR3 is 15 amino acids long. For the CDR3, the DNA is TGTGCTAGTGGCTGGGGACTAGCGGGAGCGGAGACCCAGTACTTC. Its translation is CASGWGLAGAETQYF.

This chain uses TRBV2 with TRBJ2-5, with a weak D call TRBD2 (6 bases). Germline assignment: CDR1 SNHLY and CDR2 FYNNEI. The CDR3 extends over 14 amino acids. V dropped 5 bases and J dropped 2 bases, with 12 bases sitting between them. CDR3 sequence (DNA): TGTGCCAGCAGTCAAAGTAGCGGACAAGAGACCCAGTACTTC. Translating gives CASSQSSGQETQYF.

This clone was seen only a few times. The chain employs TRBV19 and TRBJ1-1; TRBD1 is a possible D gene (5 bases). The germline CDR1 and CDR2 sequences are LNHDA and SQIVND (reference sequence). V was pared by 7 bases and J by 5 bases, with 17 bases between. The CDR3 has 14 residues. The DNA of the CDR3 is TGTGCCAGTATCCCCAGGGCCCGTGAGACTGAAGCTTTCTTT. Its protein product is CASIPRARETEAFF.

The chain joins TRBV18 to TRBJ2-1; a weak D match, TRBD2 (5 bases). Germline lookup yields CDR1 KGHSH and CDR2 LQKENI. V was cut by 3 bases and J by 10 bases, with 13 bases left in between. The CDR3 runs 13 residues. CDR3: CASSPNLASEQFF. In nucleotides, the CDR3 is TGTGCCAGCTCACCGAATCTAGCATCCGAGCAGTTCTTC. The full variable domain, completed using reference TRBV18 and TRBJ2-1, is NAGVMQNPRHLVRRRGQEARLRCSPMKGHSHVYWYRQLPEEGLKFMVYLQKENIIDESGMPKERFSAEFPKEGPSILRIQQVVRGDSAAYFCASSPNLASEQFFGPGTRLTVL.

The gene calls are TRBV29-1 and TRBJ2-1, with 13 bases aligning to TRBD2. The V and J ends lost 5 bases and 1 base, in that order; junction bases with no gene match: 5. The CDR3 has 16 amino acids. In germline, CDR1 is SQVTM, CDR2 ANQGSEA. CDR3 sequence reads: CSVSGTSGMSYNEQFF. In DNA form, the CDR3 reads TGCAGCGTTTCTGGGACTAGCGGGATGTCCTACAATGAGCAGTTCTTC.

The rearrangement uses TRBV11-2 and TRBJ2-1; the match to TRBD2 covers 7 bases. The ends lost 6 bases at V and 6 bases at J; junction bases unmatched: 11. The CDR3 covers 15 residues. Germline-derived CDR1 and CDR2 are SGHAT and FQNNGV. The DNA of the CDR3 is TGTGCCAGCAGAACGAGTGGGGGGGGACTCAATGAGCAGTTCTTC. Encoded protein: CASRTSGGGLNEQFF.

This clone turned up a few times. The gene calls are TRBV2 and TRBJ2-7, with 14 bases identical to TRBD2. J gave up 2 bases and V 4 bases, and 4 bases lay outside the gene matches. Germline-derived CDR1 and CDR2 are SNHLY and FYNNEI. The CDR3 covers 16 residues. The CDR3 reads CASSGGTSGGPYEQYF. The CDR3 DNA reads TGTGCCAGCAGTGGAGGGACTAGCGGGGGCCCCTACGAGCAGTACTTC.

The chain has TRBV4-1 and TRBJ2-4; no clear D. Trimming shortened V by 4 bases and J by 0 bases, and 16 bases separated the two germline ends. The CDR3 is made up of 17 amino acids. Germline V lookup: CDR1 MGHRA, CDR2 YSYEKL. The CDR3: CASSPPVENLAKNIQYF. CDR3 sequence (DNA): TGCGCCAGCAGCCCCCCGGTCGAGAATCTAGCCAAAAACATTCAGTACTTC.

V gene TRBV15 combines with J gene TRBJ2-1; TRBD2 is a possible D gene (6 bases). The CDR3 sequence is 16 residues long. CDR1 LNHNV and CDR2 YYDKDF come from the germline V gene (reference sequence). Trimming removed 1 base at V and 6 bases at J, with 16 bases between. The CDR3 is CATSRAGTQLGNEQFF. As DNA, the CDR3 is TGTGCCACCAGCAGAGCCGGGACTCAACTCGGCAATGAGCAGTTCTTC.

V usage is TRBV6-7 and J usage is TRBJ1-2; TRBD1 agrees at 7 bases. TRBV6-7 has ORF status, its function being uncertain. V gave up 0 bases and J gave up 8 bases; unmatched junction bases: 12. This CDR3 comprises 16 residues. The DNA of the CDR3 is TGTGCCAGCAGTTACTCGGGTGACAGGGAGGTGGAAGGCTACACCTTC. Translated, it gives CASSYSGDREVEGYTF.

The chain employs TRBV29-1 and TRBJ1-3; D is ambiguous. V was pared by 5 bases and J by 0 bases, with 11 bases between. Per germline, CDR1 SQVTM and CDR2 ANQGSEA. There are 14 residues in the CDR3. CDR3 residues: CSVSSSGSGNTIYF. CDR3 coding DNA: TGCAGCGTTTCTAGTAGCGGCTCTGGAAACACCATATATTTT.

This sequence joins TRBV18 and TRBJ2-1, with 10 positions matching TRBD2. Germline CDR1 is KGHSH and CDR2 is LQKENI. The CDR3 is 15 residues long. V trimming: 7 bases; J trimming: 7 bases; junction bases outside the gene matches: 10. This chain's CDR3 is CASWYRTSGVNEQFF. The DNA for the CDR3 is TGTGCCAGCTGGTACCGGACTAGCGGAGTAAATGAGCAGTTCTTC.

The chain joins TRBV10-3 to TRBJ2-1; 11 bases are shared with TRBD1. With V trimmed by 9 bases and J by 8 bases, 9 bases remained unmatched. Germline values: CDR1 ENHRY, CDR2 SYGVKD. The CDR3 is made up of 14 amino acids. CDR3 DNA sequence: TGTGCCATGAGGGCCGGGACAGGGGGAGATGAGCAGTTCTTC. Protein sequence: CAMRAGTGGDEQFF.

To note about this clone: A read error may account for a junction end that differs from germline. The chain couples TRBV7-9 to TRBJ2-7, with 8 nucleotides matching TRBD2. The CDR3 is 16 amino acids. Germline loops: CDR1 SEHNR, CDR2 FQNEAQ (reference sequence). The CDR3 DNA follows: TGTTCCAGCAGCTTAGCGCAAGGAAAAGGCGGGGGGGAGCAGTACTTC. It translates to CSSSLAQGKGGGEQYF.

This rearrangement joins TRBV15 to TRBJ1-1; D unclear. Per the germline V gene, CDR1 is LNHNV and CDR2 is YYDKDF (reference sequence). V lost 8 bases, J lost 6 bases, and 19 bases lay in between. This CDR3 has 14 amino acids. The CDR3 is CATSSGGRIPEAFF. The CDR3 region has the DNA TGTGCCACCTCTTCGGGAGGGCGCATCCCTGAAGCTTTCTTT. The full variable domain, rest sourced from reference TRBV15 and TRBJ1-1, is DAMVIQNPRYQVTQFGKPVTLSCSQTLNHNVMYWYQQKSSQAPKLLFHYYDKDFNNEADTPDNFQSRRPNTSFCFLDIRSPGLGDTAMYLCATSSGGRIPEAFFGQGTRLTVV.

This chain connects TRBV9 to TRBJ2-2; 8 bases match TRBD1. The CDR3 runs to 15 residues. J gave up 8 bases and V 6 bases, and 12 bases lay outside the gene matches. Germline assignment: CDR1 SGDLS and CDR2 YYNGEE. The CDR3 region has the DNA TGTGCCAGCACAGGGACAGGCATCCCAACGGGGGAGCTGTTTTTT. Protein: CASTGTGIPTGELFF.

V and J are TRBV28 and TRBJ2-5; D may be TRBD1 (6 bases). Trimming took 5 bases from V and 0 from J, leaving 13 bases between them. CDR1 and CDR2 from the germline V gene are MDHEN and SYDVKM. This CDR3 is built from 15 residues. The CDR3 DNA reads as TGTGCCAGCAGTCCTTTAACAGGGAACCAAGAGACCCAGTACTTC. Translation gives CASSPLTGNQETQYF.

The chain links TRBV4-2 to TRBJ2-1, with D unclear. Trimming shortened V by 0 bases and J by 2 bases, and 2 bases separated the two germline ends. CDR1 and CDR2 (germline): LGHNA, YNFKEQ. The CDR3 has 13 residues. Written as DNA, the CDR3 is TGTGCCAGCAGCCAAGACGCCTACAATGAGCAGTTCTTC. This gives the protein CASSQDAYNEQFF.

The rearrangement links TRBV6-6 to TRBJ1-2, with D possibly TRBD1 on 5 matching bases. Germline V gives CDR1 MNHNY, CDR2 SVGAGI (reference sequence). The CDR3 is made up of 14 amino acids. Deletions cut 6 bases from V and 0 bases from J, with 11 bases between. The CDR3 sequence is CASSPGIPNYGYTF. CDR3 nucleotides: TGTGCCAGCAGCCCAGGGATTCCTAACTATGGCTACACCTTC.

The V and J genes are TRBV6-5 and TRBJ1-6, with D perhaps TRBD1 (5 bases). V shed 0 bases and J shed 15 bases, with 18 bases lying between them. Germline assignment: CDR1 MNHEY and CDR2 SVGAGI. This CDR3 has 15 residues. The CDR3 DNA sequence: TGTGCCAGCAGTTACTCGGGGGGTGGTCCAACCAACCTCCACTTT. This translates into CASSYSGGGPTNLHF.